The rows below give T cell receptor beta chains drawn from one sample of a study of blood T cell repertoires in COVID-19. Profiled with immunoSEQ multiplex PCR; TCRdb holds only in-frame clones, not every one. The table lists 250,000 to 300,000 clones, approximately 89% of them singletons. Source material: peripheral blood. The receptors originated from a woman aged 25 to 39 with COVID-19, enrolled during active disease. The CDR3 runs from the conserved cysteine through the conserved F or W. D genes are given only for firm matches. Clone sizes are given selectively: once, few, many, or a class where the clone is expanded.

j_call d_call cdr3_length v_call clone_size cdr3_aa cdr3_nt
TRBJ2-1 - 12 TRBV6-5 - CASSPLSGEQFF TGTGCCAGCAGTCCACTGTCAGGTGAGCAGTTCTTC
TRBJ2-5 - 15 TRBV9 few CASSVKGTGEETQYF TGTGCCAGCAGCGTAAAGGGGACGGGGGAAGAGACCCAGTACTTC
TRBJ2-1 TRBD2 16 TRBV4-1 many CASSQDLGLESSEQFF TGCGCCAGCAGCCAAGATTTGGGACTAGAATCGTCTGAGCAGTTCTTC
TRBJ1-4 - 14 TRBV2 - CASSEERWNEKLFF TGTGCCAGCAGTGAAGAGAGATGGAATGAAAAACTGTTTTTT
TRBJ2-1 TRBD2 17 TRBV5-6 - CASSLRNRLAGYNEQFF TGTGCCAGCAGCTTGCGCAATCGACTAGCGGGCTACAATGAGCAGTTCTTC
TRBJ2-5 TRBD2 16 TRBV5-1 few CASSLQASGREETQYF TGCGCCAGCAGCCTTCAGGCTAGCGGGAGGGAAGAGACCCAGTACTTC
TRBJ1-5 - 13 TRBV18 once CASSPDRNQPQHF TGTGCCAGCTCACCAGATCGGAATCAGCCCCAGCATTTT
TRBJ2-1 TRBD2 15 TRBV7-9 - CASSPGLARYNEQFF TGTGCCAGCAGCCCCGGACTAGCCCGGTACAATGAGCAGTTCTTC
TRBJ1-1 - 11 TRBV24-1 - CATSDRTEAFF TGTGCCACCAGTGACAGGACTGAAGCTTTCTTT
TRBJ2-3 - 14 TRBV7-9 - CASRGGHGTDTQYF TGTGCCAGCAGAGGGGGTCACGGCACAGATACGCAGTATTTT
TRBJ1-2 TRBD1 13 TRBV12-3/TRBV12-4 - CASRPTGDYGYTF TGTGCCAGCAGACCGACAGGGGACTATGGCTACACCTTC
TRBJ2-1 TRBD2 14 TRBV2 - CASRLAGTYNEQFF TGTGCCAGCAGGCTAGCGGGGACTTACAATGAGCAGTTCTTC
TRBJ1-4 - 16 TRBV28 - CASSLWSGDPNEKLFF TGTGCCAGCAGTTTATGGTCGGGGGATCCTAATGAAAAACTGTTTTTT
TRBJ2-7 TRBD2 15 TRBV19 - CASSPGLAGTYEQYF TGTGCCAGTAGCCCGGGACTAGCGGGGACCTACGAGCAGTACTTC
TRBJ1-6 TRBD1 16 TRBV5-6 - CASSFGQGTDNSPLHF TGTGCCAGCAGCTTCGGACAGGGTACAGATAATTCACCCCTCCACTTT
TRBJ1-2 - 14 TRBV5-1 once CASSLSEQGYGYTF TGCGCCAGCAGCTTGTCCGAACAGGGCTATGGCTACACCTTC
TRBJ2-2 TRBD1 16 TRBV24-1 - CATSDRDRGITGELFF TGTGCCACCAGTGACCGGGACAGGGGTATTACCGGGGAGCTGTTTTTT
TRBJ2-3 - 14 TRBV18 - CASSLWTGTDTQYF TGTGCCAGCTCACTATGGACAGGCACAGATACGCAGTATTTT
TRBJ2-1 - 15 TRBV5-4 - CASSQTRSGDNEQFF TGTGCCAGCAGCCAGACTAGAAGTGGTGACAATGAGCAGTTCTTC
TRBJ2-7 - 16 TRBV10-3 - CAISESLQGRSYEQYF TGTGCCATCAGTGAGTCTCTTCAGGGGCGCTCCTACGAGCAGTACTTC
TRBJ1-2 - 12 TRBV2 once CASSESDYGYTF TGTGCCAGCAGTGAATCGGACTATGGCTACACCTTC
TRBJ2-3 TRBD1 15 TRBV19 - CASSRGQGGTDTQYF TGTGCCAGTAGTAGAGGACAGGGGGGCACAGATACGCAGTATTTT
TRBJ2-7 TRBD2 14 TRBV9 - CASSVTSGSYEQYF TGTGCCAGCAGCGTAACTAGCGGGAGTTACGAGCAGTACTTC
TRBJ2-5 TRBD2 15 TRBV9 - CASSGGLAGMETQYF TGTGCCAGCAGCGGGGGACTAGCGGGAATGGAGACCCAGTACTTC
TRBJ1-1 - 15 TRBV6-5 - CASSYSRGGDTEAFF TGTGCCAGCAGTTACTCGAGGGGGGGAGATACTGAAGCTTTCTTT
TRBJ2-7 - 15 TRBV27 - CASSRSGGGSYEQYF TGTGCCAGCAGTAGGTCTGGGGGCGGGAGCTACGAGCAGTACTTC